The next 10 T cell receptor beta chains were all read from a single sample in a study of blood T cell repertoires in COVID-19 (dated by TCRdb to about 2020). The receptor library was made with the immunoSEQ multiplex PCR assay. Not all clones reach the TCRdb copy of this immuneACCESS table, which keeps in-frame sequences only. Checked studies attribute under half of the gap to unresolved V genes and leave the rest unexplained. The sample data list approximately 270,000 clones, and roughly 91% of these were observed just once. Around 0.8% of the sample rests with the top ten. Sequenced: peripheral blood. The receptor source for this set is a man aged 30 to 45 with acute or convalescent COVID-19.

In this sample, this clone turned up a few times. The rearrangement uses TRBV2 and TRBJ2-5, with a weak D call TRBD1 (5 bases). The V end lost 5 bases, the J end lost 2 bases, and 9 bases lay between the germline ends. Germline values: CDR1 SNHLY, CDR2 FYNNEI. The CDR3 has 13 residues. Here the CDR3 DNA reads TGTGCCAGCAGTTCTAGGGGACAAGAGACCCAGTACTTC. Translation gives CASSSRGQETQYF. Filled out from reference TRBV2 and TRBJ2-5, the complete variable domain reads EPEVTQTPSHQVTQMGQEVILRCVPISNHLYFYWYRQILGQKVEFLVSFYNNEISEKSEIFDDQFSVERPDGSNFTLKIRSTKLEDSAMYFCASSSRGQETQYFGPGTRLLVL.

The V call is TRBV4-1, the J call TRBJ2-1; 7 bases agree with TRBD2. The CDR3 is 17 residues long. CDR1 MGHRA and CDR2 YSYEKL come from the germline V gene. With 0 bases clipped from V and 2 bases from J, the junction kept 7 bases outside the gene matches. CDR3 nucleotide sequence: TGCGCCAGCAGCCAAGATGACGGGGGAGGGCCCTACAATGAGCAGTTCTTC. Amino acid sequence: CASSQDDGGGPYNEQFF.

In its sample, this clone was seen once. Other DNA variants within this sample encode the same CDR3. The chain recombines TRBV27 with TRBJ1-1, with no clear D. This CDR3 has 13 residues. Deletions cut 3 bases from V and 0 bases from J, with 5 bases between. Germline values: CDR1 MNHEY, CDR2 SMNVEV (reference sequence). The CDR3 sequence is CASSFSVNTEAFF. The CDR3 nucleotides are TGTGCCAGCAGTTTTTCAGTGAACACTGAAGCTTTCTTT.

V is TRBV28 and J is TRBJ2-5, with D tentatively TRBD1 (7 bases). Trimming took off 8 bases at V and 6 bases at J, with 22 bases between the two ends. Germline lookup yields CDR1 MDHEN and CDR2 SYDVKM. CDR3 length: 15 residues. The CDR3 bases are TGTGCCAGCTTAGGTTATTCGACAGGGAGGCAGACCCAGTACTTC. The encoded protein is CASLGYSTGRQTQYF.

The J gene is TRBJ2-7, the V gene TRBV11-3; 7 nucleotides agree with TRBD2. CDR1 and CDR2 from the germline V gene are SGHNT and YENEEA. V lost 0 bases, J lost 2 bases, and 7 bases stayed unmatched. The CDR3 contains 16 residues. CDR3 protein: CASSLEGGGQTYEQYF. In DNA, the CDR3 is TGTGCCAGCAGCTTAGAGGGCGGGGGTCAGACCTACGAGCAGTACTTC.

The rearrangement joins TRBV7-2 to TRBJ1-1; 11 bases are a match to TRBD1. V shed 5 bases and J 5 bases; nucleotides not matched to a gene: 4. The germline gives CDR1 SGHTA, CDR2 FQGNSA. The CDR3 spans 14 residues. CDR3 amino acids: CASSPGQGGTEAFF. The CDR3 nucleotides read TGTGCCAGCAGCCCGGGACAGGGGGGGACTGAAGCTTTCTTT.

V is TRBV2 and J is TRBJ2-1, with D possibly matching TRBD2 (5 bases). Per the germline V gene, CDR1 is SNHLY and CDR2 is FYNNEI. V shed 7 bases and J shed 0 bases, with 10 bases lying between them. CDR3 length: 14 residues. The chain's CDR3 is CASTGGSSYNEQFF. The CDR3 bases are TGTGCCAGCACCGGAGGTAGCTCCTACAATGAGCAGTTCTTC.

This clone was observed once. This rearrangement joins TRBV3-1 (or the pseudogene TRBV3-2) to TRBJ1-5; perhaps TRBD1 as D (6 bases). This CDR3 has 16 amino acids. Germline CDR1 is LGHDT and CDR2 is YNNKEL (reference sequence). Trimming left V 1 base short and J 0 bases short, with 10 bases between. The DNA of the CDR3 is TGTGCCAGCAGCCAAGTACCAGGGGTTAGCAATCAGCCCCAGCATTTT. Its protein product is CASSQVPGVSNQPQHF.

The V call is TRBV6-5, the J call TRBJ2-7; 7 nucleotides align to TRBD2. The CDR3 spans 14 residues. V trimming: 6 bases; J trimming: 6 bases; junction bases outside the gene matches: 11. Germline CDR1 reads MNHEY; CDR2 reads SVGAGI. CDR3 DNA: TGTGCCAGCAGCCAACTAGCGTCGCCTTCCGAGCAGTACTTC. The encoded protein is CASSQLASPSEQYF.

With respect to this clone: Compared with germline, one end of the junction differs, possibly owing to a read error. V gene TRBV27 combines with J gene TRBJ1-2; possible D gene TRBD1, 5 bases. The germline V gene has CDR1 MNHEY and CDR2 SMNVEV (reference sequence). The CDR3 loop spans 12 amino acids. The CDR3 here is CASSGGHYGYTF. The CDR3 DNA reads as TGTGCCAGCTCCGGGGGTCACTATGGTTACACCTTC.